This T cell receptor beta chain was captured by sequencing in a study of blood T cell repertoires in COVID-19. Study in general: T cells, B-cell-depleted T cells, or PBMCs supplied cDNA or gDNA.

The CDR3 contains 11 residues. The germline V and J ends were trimmed by 7 bases and 7 bases, with 8 bases remaining between them. Germline V lookup: CDR1 ENHRY, CDR2 SYGVKD. Per the study methods: For nucleated cells, counts were estimated from reference gene primer amplification. Assay used: immunoSEQ multiplex PCR; TCRdb lists only in-frame clones, some missing. V and J calls and clone size are as listed in that table; D and trimming were resolved from the DNA. The sample lists more than 15,000 clones, 78% seen once, with around a fifth in the top ten. The source of this sequence is a man aged 60 to 69 with active or convalescent COVID-19. The sequenced sample consisted of peripheral blood. This chain joins TRBV10-3 and TRBJ2-1; tentatively, D is TRBD1 (6 bases). The CDR3 nucleotides are TGTGCCATCACTACAGGGAATGAGCAGTTCTTC. It translates to CAITTGNEQFF.